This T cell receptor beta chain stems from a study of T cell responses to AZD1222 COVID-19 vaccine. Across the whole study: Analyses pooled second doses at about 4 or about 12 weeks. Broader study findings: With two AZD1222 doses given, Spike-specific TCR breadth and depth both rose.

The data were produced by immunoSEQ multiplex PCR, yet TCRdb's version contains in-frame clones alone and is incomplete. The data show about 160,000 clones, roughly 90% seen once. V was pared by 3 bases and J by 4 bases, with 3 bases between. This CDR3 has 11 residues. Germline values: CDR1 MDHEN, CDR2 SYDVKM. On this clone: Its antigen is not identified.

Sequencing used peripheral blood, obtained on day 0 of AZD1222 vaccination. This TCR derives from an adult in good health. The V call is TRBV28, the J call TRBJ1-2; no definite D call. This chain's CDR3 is CASSFRYGYTF. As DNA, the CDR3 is TGTGCCAGCAGTTTCCGCTATGGCTACACCTTC.